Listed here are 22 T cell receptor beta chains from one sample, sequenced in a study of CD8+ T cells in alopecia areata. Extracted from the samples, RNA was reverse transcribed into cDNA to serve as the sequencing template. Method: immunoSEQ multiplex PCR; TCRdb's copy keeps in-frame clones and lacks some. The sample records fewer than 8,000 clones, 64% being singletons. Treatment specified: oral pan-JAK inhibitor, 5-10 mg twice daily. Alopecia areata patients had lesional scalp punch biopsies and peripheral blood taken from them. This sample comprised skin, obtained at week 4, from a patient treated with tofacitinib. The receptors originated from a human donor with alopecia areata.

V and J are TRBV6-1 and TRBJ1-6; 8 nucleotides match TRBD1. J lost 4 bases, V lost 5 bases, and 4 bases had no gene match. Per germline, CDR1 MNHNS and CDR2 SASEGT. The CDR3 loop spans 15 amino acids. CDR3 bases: TGTGCCAGCAGTACAGGGACAGGTTATAATTCACCCCTCCACTTT. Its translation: CASSTGTGYNSPLHF.

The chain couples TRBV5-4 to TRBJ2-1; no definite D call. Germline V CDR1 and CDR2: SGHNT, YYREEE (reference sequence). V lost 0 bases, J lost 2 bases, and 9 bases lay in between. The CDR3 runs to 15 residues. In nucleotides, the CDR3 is TGTGCCAGCAGCTTGGGTACTGGAACCTACAATGAGCAGTTCTTC. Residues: CASSLGTGTYNEQFF.

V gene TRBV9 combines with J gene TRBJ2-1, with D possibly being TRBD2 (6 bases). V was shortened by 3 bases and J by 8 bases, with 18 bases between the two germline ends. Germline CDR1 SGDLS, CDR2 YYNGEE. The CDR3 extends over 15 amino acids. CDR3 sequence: CASSGRGLLGDEQFF. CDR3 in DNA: TGTGCCAGCAGCGGCCGGGGACTCCTGGGTGATGAGCAGTTCTTC.

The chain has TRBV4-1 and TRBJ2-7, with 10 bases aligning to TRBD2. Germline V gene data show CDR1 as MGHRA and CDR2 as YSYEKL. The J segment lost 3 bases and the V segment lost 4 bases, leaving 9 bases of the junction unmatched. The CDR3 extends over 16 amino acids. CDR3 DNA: TGCGCCAGCAGCCCCGTCGTACTAGCGGGGCTCTACGAGCAGTACTTC. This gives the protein CASSPVVLAGLYEQYF.

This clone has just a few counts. CDR3 protein: CASSLLKPGQGRGELFF. The CDR3 nucleotides read TGTGCCAGCAGCCTCCTGAAACCGGGACAGGGGAGGGGGGAGCTGTTTTTT. The J gene is TRBJ2-2, the V gene TRBV2, with 10 bases matching TRBD1. Trimming cost V 6 bases and J 8 bases; bases outside gene matches: 15. The CDR3 is 17 amino acids. Germline values: CDR1 SNHLY, CDR2 FYNNEI.

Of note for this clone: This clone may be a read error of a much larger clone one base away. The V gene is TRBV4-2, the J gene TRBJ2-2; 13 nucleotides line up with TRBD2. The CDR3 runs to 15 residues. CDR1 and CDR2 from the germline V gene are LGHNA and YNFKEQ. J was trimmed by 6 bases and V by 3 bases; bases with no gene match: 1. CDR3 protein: CASSHGLAGAGELFF. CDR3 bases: TGTGCCAGCAGCCACGGACTAGCGGGGGCCGGGGAGCTGTTTTTT.

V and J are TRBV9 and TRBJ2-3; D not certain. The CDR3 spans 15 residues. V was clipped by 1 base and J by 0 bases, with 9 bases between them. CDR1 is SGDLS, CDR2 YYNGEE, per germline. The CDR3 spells CASSVQVDSTDTQYF. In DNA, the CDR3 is TGTGCCAGCAGCGTACAAGTAGATAGCACAGATACGCAGTATTTT.

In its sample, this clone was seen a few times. This CDR3 reads CASSEIAGGRRSYNEQFF. CDR3 coding DNA: TGTGCCAGCAGTGAAATAGCGGGGGGTCGTCGCTCCTACAATGAGCAGTTCTTC. The chain is built from TRBV27 and TRBJ2-1; TRBD2 agrees at 10 bases. CDR1 and CDR2 from the germline V gene are MNHEY and SMNVEV (reference sequence). The CDR3 is made up of 18 amino acids. The V segment lost 5 bases and the J segment 0 bases; nucleotides outside the gene matches: 10.

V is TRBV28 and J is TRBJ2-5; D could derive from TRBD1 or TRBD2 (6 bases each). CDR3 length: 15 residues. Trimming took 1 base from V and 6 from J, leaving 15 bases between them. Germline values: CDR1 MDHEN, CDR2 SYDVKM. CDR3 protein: CASSLSGARTKTQYF. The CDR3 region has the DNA TGTGCCAGCAGTTTATCGGGGGCGAGGACGAAGACCCAGTACTTC.

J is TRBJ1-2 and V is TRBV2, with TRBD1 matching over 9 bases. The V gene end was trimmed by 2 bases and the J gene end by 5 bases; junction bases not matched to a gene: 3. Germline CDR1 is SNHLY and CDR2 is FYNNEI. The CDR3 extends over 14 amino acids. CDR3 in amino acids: CASSESGTGYGYTF. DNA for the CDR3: TGTGCCAGCAGTGAATCCGGGACAGGGTATGGCTACACCTTC.

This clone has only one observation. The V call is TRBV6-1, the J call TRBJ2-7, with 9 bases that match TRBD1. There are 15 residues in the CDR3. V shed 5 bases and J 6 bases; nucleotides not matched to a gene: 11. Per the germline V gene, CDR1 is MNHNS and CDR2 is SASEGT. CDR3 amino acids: CASSSTWTGDSEQYF. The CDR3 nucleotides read TGTGCCAGCAGTTCTACGTGGACAGGGGATAGCGAGCAGTACTTC.

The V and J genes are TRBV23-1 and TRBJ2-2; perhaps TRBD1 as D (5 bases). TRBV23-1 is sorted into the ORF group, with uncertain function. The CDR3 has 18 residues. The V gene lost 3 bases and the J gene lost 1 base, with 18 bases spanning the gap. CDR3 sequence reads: CASSHWYDDSLNTGELFF. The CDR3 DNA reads TGCGCCAGCAGTCATTGGTATGACGACAGCTTGAACACCGGGGAGCTGTTTTTT.

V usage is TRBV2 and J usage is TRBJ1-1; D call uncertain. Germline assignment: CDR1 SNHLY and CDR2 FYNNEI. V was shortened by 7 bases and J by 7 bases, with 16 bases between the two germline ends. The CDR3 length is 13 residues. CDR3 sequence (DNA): TGTGCCAGCACTTATAGGGTATTGGATGAAGCTTTCTTT. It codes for CASTYRVLDEAFF.

This CDR3 is CASTGDSGNTIYF. The CDR3 coding sequence is TGTGCCAGCACAGGGGACTCTGGAAACACCATATATTTT. The V call is TRBV28, the J call TRBJ1-3; weak D call: TRBD1 (6 bases). The CDR3 runs to 13 residues. Germline V gene sequence: CDR1 MDHEN, CDR2 SYDVKM. Trimming stripped 7 bases from V and 0 bases from J, with 7 bases between.

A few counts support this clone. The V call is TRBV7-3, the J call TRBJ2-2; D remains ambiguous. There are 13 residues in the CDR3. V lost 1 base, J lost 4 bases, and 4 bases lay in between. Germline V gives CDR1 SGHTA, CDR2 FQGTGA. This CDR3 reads CASSLKTTGELFF. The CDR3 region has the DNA TGTGCCAGCAGCTTAAAAACCACCGGGGAGCTGTTTTTT.

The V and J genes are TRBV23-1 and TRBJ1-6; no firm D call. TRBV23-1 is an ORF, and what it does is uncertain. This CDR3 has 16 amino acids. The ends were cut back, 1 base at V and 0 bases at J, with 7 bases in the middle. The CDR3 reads CASSQCESSYNSPLHF. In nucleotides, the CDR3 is TGCGCCAGCAGTCAATGTGAGAGCTCCTATAATTCACCCCTCCACTTT.

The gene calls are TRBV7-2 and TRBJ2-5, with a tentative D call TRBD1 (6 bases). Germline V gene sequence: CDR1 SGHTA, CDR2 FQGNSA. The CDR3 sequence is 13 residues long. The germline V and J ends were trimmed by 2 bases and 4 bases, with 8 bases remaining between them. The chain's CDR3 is CASSLRQAETQYF. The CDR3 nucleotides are TGTGCCAGCAGCTTAAGACAGGCAGAGACCCAGTACTTC. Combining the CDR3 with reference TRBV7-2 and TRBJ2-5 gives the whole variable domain GAGVSQSPSNKVTEKGKDVELRCDPISGHTALYWYRQSLGQGLEFLIYFQGNSAPDKSGLPSDRFSAERTGGSVSTLTIQRTQQEDSAVYLCASSLRQAETQYFGPGTRLLVL.

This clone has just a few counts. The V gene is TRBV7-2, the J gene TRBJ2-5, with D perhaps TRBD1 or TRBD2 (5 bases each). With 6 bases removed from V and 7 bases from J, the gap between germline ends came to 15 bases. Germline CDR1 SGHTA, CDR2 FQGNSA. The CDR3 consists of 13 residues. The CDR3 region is CASSEGAGSTQYF. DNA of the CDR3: TGTGCCAGCAGTGAGGGCGCAGGGTCGACCCAGTACTTC.

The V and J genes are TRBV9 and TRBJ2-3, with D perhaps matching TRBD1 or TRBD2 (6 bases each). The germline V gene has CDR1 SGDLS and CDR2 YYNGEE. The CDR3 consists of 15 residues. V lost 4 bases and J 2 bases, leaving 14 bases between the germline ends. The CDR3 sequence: CASSQRRGATDTQYF. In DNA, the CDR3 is TGTGCCAGCAGCCAAAGGAGGGGGGCCACAGATACGCAGTATTTT.

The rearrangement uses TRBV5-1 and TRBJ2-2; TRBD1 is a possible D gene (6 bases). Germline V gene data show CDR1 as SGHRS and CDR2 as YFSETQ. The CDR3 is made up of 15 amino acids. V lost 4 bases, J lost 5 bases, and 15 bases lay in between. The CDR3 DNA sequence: TGCGCCAGCAGCCCCCAGGGGTTGAGTACCGGGGAGCTGTTTTTT. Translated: CASSPQGLSTGELFF.

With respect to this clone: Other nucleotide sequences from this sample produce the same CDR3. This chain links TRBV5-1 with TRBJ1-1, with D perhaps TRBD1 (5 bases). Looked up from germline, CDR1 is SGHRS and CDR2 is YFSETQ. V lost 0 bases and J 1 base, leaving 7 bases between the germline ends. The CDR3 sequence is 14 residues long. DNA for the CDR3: TGCGCCAGCAGCTTGGTCGGGGGGAACACTGAAGCTTTCTTT. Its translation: CASSLVGGNTEAFF. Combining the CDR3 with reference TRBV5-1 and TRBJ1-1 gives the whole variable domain KAGVTQTPRYLIKTRGQQVTLSCSPISGHRSVSWYQQTPGQGLQFLFEYFSETQRNKGNFPGRFSGRQFSNSRSEMNVSTLELGDSALYLCASSLVGGNTEAFFGQGTRLTVV.

The CDR3 here is CASSPFSVSGELFF. DNA for the CDR3: TGTGCCAGCAGTCCATTCAGCGTCTCCGGGGAGCTGTTTTTT. The chain is built from TRBV7-2 and TRBJ2-2; D not resolved. The CDR3 sequence is 14 residues long. CDR1 and CDR2 (germline): SGHTA, FQGNSA. V shed 6 bases and J shed 6 bases, with 14 bases lying between them.